These 18 T cell receptor beta chains were all obtained from the same sample, sequenced in a study of cytomegalovirus exposure and HLA in healthy donors. Both 60 Vbeta primers and 13 Jbeta primers went into the PCR. TCRdb's copy holds only in-frame clones and misses some; the assay was immunoSEQ multiplex PCR. The sample records around 79,000 clones, roughly 73% being singletons. Sample: PBMCs. Every receptor here comes from a woman aged 40-49 years in good health and CMV-seropositive.

This clone was picked up one time. This chain uses TRBV29-1 with TRBJ1-2, with D possibly matching TRBD1 (6 bases). This CDR3 has 12 residues. Germline V CDR1 and CDR2: SQVTM, ANQGSEA. Trimming cost V 4 bases and J 4 bases, with 10 bases left between them. Here the CDR3 DNA reads TGCAGCGTTGTCACAGGGATCTATGGCTACACCTTC. It translates to CSVVTGIYGYTF.

The gene calls are TRBV5-7 and TRBJ1-1; 10 bases align to TRBD1. TRBV5-7 qualifies as an ORF whose function is uncertain. This CDR3 has 16 residues. Unmatched junction bases numbered 18, after V lost 2 bases and J lost 14 bases. CDR3 DNA: TGTGCCAGCAGCTTCATAGCGAAGGACAGGGGGGGGTTGGGGTTCTTT. It codes for CASSFIAKDRGGLGFF.

The chain combines TRBV4-2 with TRBJ1-3, with 10 bases lining up with TRBD1. Trimming at V came to 6 bases and at J to 2 bases, leaving 4 bases not matched to a gene. The CDR3 is 15 residues long. Germline V CDR1 and CDR2: LGHNA, YNFKEQ. The CDR3 protein is CASSLDRGPGNTIYF. CDR3 bases: TGTGCCAGCAGTCTAGACAGGGGGCCTGGAAACACCATATATTTT.

The chain employs TRBV7-2 and TRBJ2-7; D gene uncertain. The CDR3 loop spans 14 amino acids. Trimming stripped 2 bases from V and 2 bases from J, with 10 bases between. Germline V gene lookup returns CDR1 SGHTA and CDR2 FQGNSA. CDR3 bases: TGTGCCAGCAGCTTATTTTCAGCGACCTACGAGCAGTACTTC. This sequence encodes CASSLFSATYEQYF.

The gene calls are TRBV9 and TRBJ2-1; no clear D gene. The ends were cut back, 4 bases at V and 9 bases at J, with 8 bases in the middle. Germline lookup yields CDR1 SGDLS and CDR2 YYNGEE. The CDR3 has 11 residues. The chain's CDR3 is CASSSGGEQFF. The CDR3 bases are TGTGCCAGCAGCTCAGGTGGTGAGCAGTTCTTC. Together with reference TRBV9 and TRBJ2-1, the CDR3 gives the full variable domain: DSGVTQTPKHLITATGQRVTLRCSPRSGDLSVYWYQQSLDQGLQFLIQYYNGEERAKGNILERFSAQQFPDLHSELNLSSLELGDSALYFCASSSGGEQFFGPGTRLTVL.

V and J are TRBV6-1 and TRBJ1-4; D possibly corresponds to TRBD1 (5 bases). Germline lookup yields CDR1 MNHNS and CDR2 SASEGT. The CDR3 is 14 amino acids. With 3 bases removed from V and 7 bases from J, the gap between germline ends came to 12 bases. In nucleotides, the CDR3 is TGTGCCAGCAGTGAGCGGGGGAAGGGTGAAAAACTGTTTTTT. Protein: CASSERGKGEKLFF.

This chain joins TRBV10-3 and TRBJ1-2; a possible D gene is TRBD1 (6 bases). The CDR3 runs to 16 residues. Per germline, CDR1 ENHRY and CDR2 SYGVKD. V lost 1 base to trimming and J lost 2 bases, with 14 bases between them. This CDR3 reads CAISEYGQGPNYGYTF. The CDR3 DNA follows: TGTGCCATCAGTGAGTATGGCCAGGGGCCGAACTATGGCTACACCTTC.

The chain is built from TRBV15 and TRBJ2-5; 9 bases agree with TRBD2. J gave up 0 bases and V 2 bases, and 4 bases lay outside the gene matches. In germline, CDR1 is LNHNV, CDR2 YYDKDF (reference sequence). This CDR3 spans 16 amino acids. The CDR3 loop reads CATSRLGLADQETQYF. CDR3 nucleotide sequence: TGTGCCACCAGCAGACTGGGACTAGCTGACCAAGAGACCCAGTACTTC.

The rearrangement links TRBV6-6 to TRBJ2-7; TRBD2 is a possible D gene (6 bases). V was trimmed by 8 bases and J by 3 bases, leaving 14 bases between them. The CDR3 is 13 residues long. CDR1 MNHNY and CDR2 SVGAGI come from the germline V gene (reference sequence). The CDR3 protein is CASSYKEGYEQYF. The CDR3 DNA reads TGTGCCAGCTCTTACAAGGAGGGCTACGAGCAGTACTTC.

The count of this clone is one. V and J are TRBV29-1 and TRBJ2-4, with 8 nucleotides matching TRBD1. Unmatched junction bases numbered 8, after V lost 4 bases and J lost 0 bases. This CDR3 has 16 residues. Germline CDR1 reads SQVTM; CDR2 reads ANQGSEA. The CDR3 coding sequence is TGCAGCGTTGCCGGGAGCAGGGGGCTAGCCAAAAACATTCAGTACTTC. It codes for CSVAGSRGLAKNIQYF.

The V call is TRBV18, the J call TRBJ1-1; TRBD1 is a possible D gene (5 bases). The CDR3 has 13 residues. Germline V CDR1 and CDR2: KGHSH, LQKENI. Trimming pared 6 bases from V and 7 bases from J, leaving 15 bases between. The CDR3 is CASSRMTALEAFF. Here the CDR3 DNA reads TGTGCCAGCTCCCGGATGACAGCCCTTGAAGCTTTCTTT.

This clone was picked up one time. The chain carries TRBV9 and TRBJ2-3; TRBD2 matches 7 bases. Germline V CDR1 and CDR2: SGDLS, YYNGEE. Losses at the gene ends were 0 bases for V and 7 bases for J; bases not matched to a gene: 8. The CDR3 has 15 amino acids. The CDR3, as DNA: TGTGCCAGCAGCGTAGGTCTAGCGGTGATCTATACGCAGTATTTT. As protein: CASSVGLAVIYTQYF.

In regard to this clone: One junction end disagrees with the germline gene, perhaps due to a read error. The V gene is TRBV29-1, the J gene TRBJ1-2; D unclear. Germline assignment: CDR1 SQVTM and CDR2 ANQGSEA. This CDR3 is 12 amino acids long. The CDR3 bases are TGCAGCGTTGACGAGGACTACTATGGCTACTCCTTC. As protein: CSVDEDYYGYSF.

The rearrangement links TRBV5-8 to TRBJ1-1; D remains unclear. CDR1 and CDR2 (germline): SGHTS, YDEGEE. Trimming cost V 0 bases and J 1 base, with 7 bases left between them. There are 14 residues in the CDR3. The CDR3, as DNA: TGTGCCAGCAGCTTGGACCAGGCGAACACTGAAGCTTTCTTT. Translated: CASSLDQANTEAFF. Combining the CDR3 with reference TRBV5-8 and TRBJ1-1 gives the whole variable domain EAGVTQSPTHLIKTRGQQATLRCSPISGHTSVYWYQQALGLGLQFLLWYDEGEERNRGNFPPRFSGRQFPNYSSELNVNALELEDSALYLCASSLDQANTEAFFGQGTRLTVV.

This clone was detected once. V gene TRBV10-1 combines with J gene TRBJ1-3, with TRBD1 matching over 9 bases. The germline gives CDR1 WNHNN, CDR2 SYGVQD (reference sequence). This CDR3 has 13 residues. V was clipped by 6 bases and J by 7 bases; unmatched bases: 4. The CDR3 here is CASRAGTGNTIYF. The CDR3 DNA reads as TGCGCCAGCAGAGCCGGGACAGGGAACACCATATATTTT.

This chain connects TRBV28 to TRBJ1-4; perhaps TRBD1 as D (5 bases). Trimming shortened V by 3 bases and J by 3 bases, and 14 bases separated the two germline ends. The CDR3 has 16 amino acids. Germline lookup yields CDR1 MDHEN and CDR2 SYDVKM. CDR3: CASSFIGAGPNEKLFF. As DNA, the CDR3 is TGTGCCAGCAGTTTTATAGGGGCAGGGCCTAATGAAAAACTGTTTTTT.

The chain recombines TRBV28 with TRBJ2-7; D possibly corresponds to TRBD1 (6 bases). This CDR3 is built from 13 residues. Germline V gene lookup returns CDR1 MDHEN and CDR2 SYDVKM. V lost 5 bases, J lost 3 bases, and 11 bases lay in between. The CDR3 DNA reads TGTGCCAGCAGTGGGGACATAATCTACGAGCAGTACTTC. It encodes CASSGDIIYEQYF.

This rearrangement joins TRBV5-1 to TRBJ1-1; TRBD1 matches at 7 bases. Germline CDR1 reads SGHRS; CDR2 reads YFSETQ. The V and J ends lost 4 bases and 4 bases, in that order; junction bases with no gene match: 4. This CDR3 is built from 13 residues. This CDR3 reads CASSPRQGTEAFF. The CDR3, as DNA: TGCGCCAGCAGCCCTAGACAGGGCACTGAAGCTTTCTTT.